The present entry profiles one TCR beta chain with its context. As yet, its antigen is unknown. Sequencing used immunoSEQ multiplex PCR; TCRdb keeps in-frame clones, though not all of them. The sample gives approximately 100,000 clones, 85% to 90% of which show up once; roughly 15% is in the top ten. During the collection period, no donor immune events like infections were recorded. The data were obtained in a study of identifying expanded T cells in peripheral blood. Regarding the study as a whole: Clone count variance between two-week samples rose with total template count. Differentially abundant clones: about 1.1 between replicates, 16.4 at roughly 13 days, less than 25 at four.

Germline CDR1 is SGHNT and CDR2 is YENEEA. This CDR3 comprises 16 residues. V was pared by 1 base and J by 5 bases, with 18 bases between. Sequencing used blood. This TCR came from a person aged 18 to 75 in good health. The V call is TRBV11-3, the J call TRBJ2-7, with D perhaps matching TRBD2 (6 bases). This CDR3 reads CASSLGPLGGVNEQYF. The CDR3 DNA follows: TGTGCCAGCAGCTTAGGGCCCCTCGGGGGAGTTAACGAGCAGTACTTC.